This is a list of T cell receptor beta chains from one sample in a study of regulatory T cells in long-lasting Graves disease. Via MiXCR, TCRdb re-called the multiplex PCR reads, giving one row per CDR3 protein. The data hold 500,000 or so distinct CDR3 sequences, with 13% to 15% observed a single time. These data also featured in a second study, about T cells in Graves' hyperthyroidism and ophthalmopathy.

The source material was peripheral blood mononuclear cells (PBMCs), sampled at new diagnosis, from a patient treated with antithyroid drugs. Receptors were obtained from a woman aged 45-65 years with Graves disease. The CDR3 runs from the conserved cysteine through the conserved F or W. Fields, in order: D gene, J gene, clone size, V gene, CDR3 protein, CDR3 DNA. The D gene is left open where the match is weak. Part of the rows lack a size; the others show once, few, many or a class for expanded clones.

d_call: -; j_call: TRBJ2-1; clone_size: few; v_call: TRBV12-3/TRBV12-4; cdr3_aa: CASSFRGSYNEQFF; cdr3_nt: TGTGCCAGCAGTTTTCGGGGGTCCTACAATGAGCAGTTCTTC
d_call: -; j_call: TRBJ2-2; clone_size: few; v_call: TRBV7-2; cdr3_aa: CASSLEVGAGDPGELFF; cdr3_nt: TGTGCCAGCAGCTTAGAAGTTGGGGCAGGGGACCCCGGGGAGCTGTTTTTT
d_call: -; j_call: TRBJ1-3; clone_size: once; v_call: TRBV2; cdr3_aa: CASSLGPLGNTIYF; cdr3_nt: TGTGCCAGCAGCCTGGGACCGCTTGGAAACACCATATATTTT
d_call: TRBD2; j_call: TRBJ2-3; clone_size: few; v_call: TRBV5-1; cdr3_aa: CASSLALTSGETDTQYF; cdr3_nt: TGCGCCAGCAGCTTGGCCCTTACTAGCGGGGAAACAGATACGCAGTATTTT
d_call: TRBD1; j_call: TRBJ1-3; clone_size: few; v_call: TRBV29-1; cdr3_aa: CSGTGGAGNTIYF; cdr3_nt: TGCAGCGGGACAGGGGGAGCTGGAAACACCATATATTTT
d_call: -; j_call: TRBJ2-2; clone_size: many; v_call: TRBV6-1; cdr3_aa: CASIFGEYTGELFF; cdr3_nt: TGTGCCAGCATCTTTGGAGAGTACACCGGGGAGCTGTTTTTT
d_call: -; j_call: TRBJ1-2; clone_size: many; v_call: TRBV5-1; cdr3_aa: CASSLARGGKGYTF; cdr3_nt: TGCGCCAGCAGCTTGGCCCGAGGAGGTAAAGGCTACACCTTC
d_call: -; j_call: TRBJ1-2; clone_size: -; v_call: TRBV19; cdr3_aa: CASSAHGLPYGYTF; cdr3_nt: TGTGCCAGTAGTGCACACGGACTACCTTATGGCTACACCTTC
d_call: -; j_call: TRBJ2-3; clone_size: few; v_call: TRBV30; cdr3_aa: CAWSLGASADTQYF; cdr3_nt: TGTGCCTGGAGTCTAGGCGCGTCGGCAGATACGCAGTATTTT
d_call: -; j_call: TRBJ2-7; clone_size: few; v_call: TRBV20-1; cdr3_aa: CSARDSDRPSYEQYF; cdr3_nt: TGCAGTGCTAGAGATAGTGACAGGCCTTCCTACGAGCAGTACTTC
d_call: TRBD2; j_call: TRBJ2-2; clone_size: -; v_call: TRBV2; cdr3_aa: CASRGDYPGTGELFF; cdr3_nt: TGTGCCAGCAGGGGGGACTACCCAGGGACCGGGGAGCTGTTTTTT
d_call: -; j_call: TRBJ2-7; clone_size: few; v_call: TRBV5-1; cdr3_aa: CASSFESAVPEYEQYF; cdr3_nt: TGCGCCAGCAGCTTTGAGTCAGCGGTTCCTGAATACGAGCAGTACTTC
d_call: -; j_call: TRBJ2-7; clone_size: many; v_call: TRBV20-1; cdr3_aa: CSASEIRNYEQYF; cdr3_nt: TGCAGTGCTAGTGAGATCAGGAACTACGAGCAGTACTTC
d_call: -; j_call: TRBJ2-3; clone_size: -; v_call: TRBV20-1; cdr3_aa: CSARDNTDTQYF; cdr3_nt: TGCAGTGCCAGGGATAACACAGATACGCAGTATTTT
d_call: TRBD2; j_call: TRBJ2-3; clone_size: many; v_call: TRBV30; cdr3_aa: CAWISGGPLGDTQYF; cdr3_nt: TGTGCCTGGATATCGGGAGGGCCCCTTGGAGATACGCAGTATTTT
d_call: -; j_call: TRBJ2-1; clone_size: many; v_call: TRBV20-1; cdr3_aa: CSARDPQDLGYNEQFF; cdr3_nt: TGCAGTGCTAGAGATCCCCAGGACTTAGGTTACAATGAGCAGTTCTTC
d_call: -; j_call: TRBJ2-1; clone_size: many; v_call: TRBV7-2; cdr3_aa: CASSKIPGYSYNEQFF; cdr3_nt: TGTGCCAGCAGCAAAATACCAGGGTATTCCTACAATGAGCAGTTCTTC
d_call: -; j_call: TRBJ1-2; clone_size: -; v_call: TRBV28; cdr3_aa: CASSLDGRGYTF; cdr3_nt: TGTGCCAGCAGTTTGGACGGCAGGGGCTACACCTTC
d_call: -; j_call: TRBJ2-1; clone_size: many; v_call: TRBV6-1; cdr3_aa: CASSETRTQQFF; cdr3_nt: TGTGCCAGCAGTGAGACTAGGACCCAGCAGTTCTTC
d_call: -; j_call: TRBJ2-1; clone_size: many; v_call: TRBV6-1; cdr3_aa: CASRIVGGEQFF; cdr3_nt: TGTGCCAGCAGAATTGTCGGCGGTGAGCAGTTCTTC
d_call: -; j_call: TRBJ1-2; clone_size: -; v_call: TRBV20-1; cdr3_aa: CSARVTRWANYGYTF; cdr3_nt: TGCAGTGCTAGAGTCACCCGGTGGGCTAACTATGGCTACACCTTC
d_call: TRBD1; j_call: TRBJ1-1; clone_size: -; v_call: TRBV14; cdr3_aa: CASSQEQGASTEAFF; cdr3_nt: TGTGCCAGCAGCCAAGAACAGGGGGCAAGTACTGAAGCTTTCTTT